The TCR beta chain under discussion was sequenced for a study of beta chain features in type 1 diabetes. Study findings and constraints: Small HLA sub-analyses could not settle whether HLA shapes TCRB rearrangement.

The investigators reverse transcribed all of the isolated RNA, so they sequenced expressed TCRB transcripts. Profiling relied on immunoSEQ multiplex PCR, and the TCRdb table lists in-frame clones only, not all of them. In the table there are hundreds of thousands of clones, 15% to 20% of which are singletons. On this clone: The antigen remains unidentified.

The receptor's source is a young woman in good health. The sample was naive CD4+ T cells from blood.

The CDR3 DNA is TGCAGCGTTGTATTAGAGACCCAGTACTTC. Translated: CSVVLETQYF. The chain combines TRBV29-1 with TRBJ2-5; the D is unclear. Trimming took off 4 bases at V and 4 bases at J, with 4 bases between the two ends. The CDR3 has 10 amino acids. CDR1 SQVTM and CDR2 ANQGSEA come from the germline V gene.